These 27 T cell receptor beta chains share one sample of origin, sequenced in a study of blood T cell repertoires in COVID-19 (dated by TCRdb to 2020 to 2022). The library was produced with the immunoSEQ multiplex PCR assay. As stored in TCRdb, this immuneACCESS dataset retains in-frame rearrangements with V and J assigned. A fraction of the clones does not appear; measured against another copy, unresolved V genes explain less than half of the discrepancy, and the remainder lacks a known reason. The sample records 210,000 or so clones, around 90% of which are singletons. The ten largest clonotypes hold about 0.58% of the sample. The sequenced sample consisted of peripheral blood. Receptor source: a man aged 50-59 years with acute or convalescent COVID-19.

The CDR3 nucleotides read TGTGCCAGCAGCCCCCAACAGGGGGCCAGCACCGGGGAGCTGTTTTTT. Translation: CASSPQQGASTGELFF. The chain carries TRBV5-4 and TRBJ2-2; 9 positions match TRBD1. CDR1 is SGHNT and CDR2 is YYREEE in the germline V gene (reference sequence). J gave up 4 bases and V 4 bases, and 8 bases lay outside the gene matches. The CDR3 has 16 residues.

The chain combines TRBV28 with TRBJ2-1; D is possibly TRBD1 (6 bases). Germline V lookup: CDR1 MDHEN, CDR2 SYDVKM. Between the trimmed V and J ends, which lost 8 bases and 7 bases, there was a span of 21 bases. The CDR3 consists of 15 residues. CDR3 amino acids: CASPPTGWAGNEQFF. In DNA form, the CDR3 reads TGTGCCAGCCCTCCTACAGGGTGGGCTGGTAATGAGCAGTTCTTC.

The gene calls are TRBV28 and TRBJ1-2; D might be TRBD1 (5 bases). Germline CDR1 and CDR2: MDHEN and SYDVKM. V lost 3 bases to trimming and J lost 6 bases, with 11 bases between them. This CDR3 contains 13 residues. The CDR3 nucleotides read TGTGCCAGCAGTTTGGGGCAGCTCCATGGCTACACCTTC. This sequence encodes CASSLGQLHGYTF.

The chain recombines TRBV15 with TRBJ2-3, with 8 bases lining up with TRBD1. Germline trimming cut 0 bases from V and 3 bases from J; bases unmatched to any gene: 11. In germline, CDR1 is LNHNV, CDR2 YYDKDF (reference sequence). The CDR3 consists of 18 residues. CDR3 nucleotide sequence: TGTGCCACCAGCAGAGATGGGGAGAACAGGGGGACTACAGATACGCAGTATTTT. Translated, it gives CATSRDGENRGTTDTQYF.

This clone was detected only a few times. The chain combines TRBV18 with TRBJ2-1, with 11 nucleotides matching TRBD2. The V gene's germline CDR1 is KGHSH and CDR2 LQKENI. This CDR3 region has 15 residues. Unmatched junction bases numbered 2, after V lost 3 bases and J lost 4 bases. The CDR3 is CASSPRTSGYNEQFF. The CDR3 nucleotides are TGTGCCAGCTCACCCCGGACTAGCGGGTACAATGAGCAGTTCTTC.

The J gene is TRBJ2-1, the V gene TRBV10-3; 7 bases map to TRBD2. The CDR3 is 16 amino acids. J lost 4 bases, V lost 0 bases, and 6 bases had no gene match. Germline loops: CDR1 ENHRY, CDR2 SYGVKD. The CDR3 bases are TGTGCCATCAGTGAGTCGGAAACTAGCGCTTACAATGAGCAGTTCTTC. Protein sequence: CAISESETSAYNEQFF.

The genes are TRBV5-8 and TRBJ1-5; D unresolved. Germline V gene sequence: CDR1 SGHTS, CDR2 YDEGEE. Trimming pared 0 bases from V and 15 bases from J, leaving 16 bases between. The CDR3 sequence is 13 residues long. CDR3 nucleotides: TGTGCCAGCAGCTTGGAGTTACGGAGCGGTGCGCATTTT. Encoded protein: CASSLELRSGAHF. The full variable domain, its missing parts supplied by reference TRBV5-8 and TRBJ1-5, is EAGVTQSPTHLIKTRGQQATLRCSPISGHTSVYWYQQALGLGLQFLLWYDEGEERNRGNFPPRFSGRQFPNYSSELNVNALELEDSALYLCASSLELRSGAHFGDGTRLSIL.

This rearrangement joins TRBV7-6 to TRBJ2-7; a possible D gene is TRBD1 (5 bases). V lost 1 base and J 1 base, leaving 8 bases between the germline ends. CDR3 length equals 14 residues. Germline CDR1 is SGHVS and CDR2 is FNYEAQ. CDR3 amino acids: CASSLVTESYEQYF. In DNA, the CDR3 is TGTGCCAGCAGCTTAGTGACAGAATCCTACGAGCAGTACTTC.

This chain links TRBV5-1 with TRBJ2-2; 11 bases agree with TRBD2. J lost 0 bases, V lost 3 bases, and 7 bases had no gene match. The CDR3 length is 18 residues. Germline CDR1 SGHRS, CDR2 YFSETQ. The CDR3 loop is CASSWGGTSGSNTGELFF. As DNA, the CDR3 is TGCGCCAGCAGCTGGGGCGGGACTAGCGGTTCGAACACCGGGGAGCTGTTTTTT.

This chain connects TRBV3-1 (or the pseudogene TRBV3-2) to TRBJ1-3, with D possibly being TRBD1 (6 bases). The ends were cut back, 2 bases at V and 4 bases at J, with 24 bases in the middle. The CDR3 extends over 19 amino acids. Germline loops: CDR1 LGHDT, CDR2 YNNKEL (reference sequence). CDR3 in amino acids: CASSQLPGTCSLAGNTIYF. Here the CDR3 DNA reads TGTGCCAGCAGCCAACTTCCCGGGACATGCTCCCTTGCCGGAAACACCATATATTTT.

The V gene is TRBV6-2 or TRBV6-3, the J gene TRBJ2-2; 13 bases match TRBD2. This CDR3 is built from 14 residues. V was clipped by 5 bases and J by 10 bases; unmatched bases: 4. Germline CDR1 MNHEY, CDR2 SVGEGT. CDR3: CASSRLAGGSELFF. In DNA form, the CDR3 reads TGTGCCAGCAGTCGACTAGCGGGGGGTTCGGAGCTGTTTTTT.

This chain connects TRBV3-1 (or the pseudogene TRBV3-2) to TRBJ2-1; TRBD2 matches at 7 bases. The V segment lost 7 bases and the J segment 7 bases; nucleotides outside the gene matches: 16. Per the germline V gene, CDR1 is LGHDT and CDR2 is YNNKEL (reference sequence). This CDR3 region has 16 residues. The CDR3 spells CASKPSGEGPLNEQFF. The CDR3 DNA reads TGTGCCAGCAAGCCGTCGGGGGAGGGCCCTCTAAATGAGCAGTTCTTC.

The CDR3 bases are TGTGCCTGGAGTGTAAAGGGTGCGGGCACTGAAGCTTTCTTT. The encoded protein is CAWSVKGAGTEAFF. The V call is TRBV30, the J call TRBJ1-1; D gene unclear. Trimming shortened V by 0 bases and J by 4 bases, and 12 bases separated the two germline ends. CDR1 is GTSNPN and CDR2 is SVGIG in the germline V gene (reference sequence). CDR3 length: 14 amino acids.

The rearrangement links TRBV2 to TRBJ2-7; 7 bases fit TRBD1. Germline lookup yields CDR1 SNHLY and CDR2 FYNNEI. The J segment lost 4 bases and the V segment lost 5 bases, leaving 5 bases of the junction unmatched. The CDR3 runs 13 residues. CDR3 region: CASSPGTAYEQYF. The CDR3 region has the DNA TGTGCCAGCAGTCCCGGGACAGCTTACGAGCAGTACTTC.

This clone was recorded once. This chain uses TRBV7-9 with TRBJ2-1; 9 nucleotides agree with TRBD2. This CDR3 comprises 18 residues. Losses at the gene ends were 5 bases for V and 7 bases for J; bases not matched to a gene: 18. The germline CDR1 and CDR2 sequences are SEHNR and FQNEAQ (reference sequence). CDR3: CASSQGAGFAGGLNEQFF. The DNA of the CDR3 is TGTGCCAGCAGCCAGGGCGCCGGATTTGCGGGAGGGCTAAATGAGCAGTTCTTC. Full variable domain (rest looked up from reference TRBV7-9 and TRBJ2-1): DTGVSQNPRHKITKRGQNVTFRCDPISEHNRLYWYRQTLGQGPEFLTYFQNEAQLEKSRLLSDRFSAERPKGSFSTLEIQRTEQGDSAMYLCASSQGAGFAGGLNEQFFGPGTRLTVL.

The CDR3 DNA reads TGTGCCAGCAGCCCCTTAGGGGTTCACTATGGCTACACCTTC. This encodes CASSPLGVHYGYTF. The rearrangement joins TRBV3-1 (or the pseudogene TRBV3-2) to TRBJ1-2, with D tentatively TRBD1 (5 bases). The CDR3 runs to 14 residues. CDR1 and CDR2 (germline): LGHDT, YNNKEL (reference sequence). The germline V and J ends were trimmed by 4 bases and 3 bases, with 12 bases remaining between them.

This chain links TRBV14 with TRBJ2-2, with a tentative D call TRBD1 (5 bases). Per the germline V gene, CDR1 is SGHDN and CDR2 is FVKESK. This CDR3 is built from 14 residues. Trimming removed 2 bases at V and 1 base at J, with 5 bases between. In DNA form, the CDR3 reads TGTGCCAGCAGCCAACAGGGGAACACCGGGGAGCTGTTTTTT. Translated, it gives CASSQQGNTGELFF.

In the case of this clone: The junction departs from the called germline gene at one end, perhaps through a read error. This chain uses TRBV7-7 with TRBJ1-5; D is possibly TRBD1 (6 bases). CDR1 is SSHAT, CDR2 FNYEAQ, per germline (reference sequence). CDR3 size: 17 residues. Here the CDR3 reads CASSLAMRGHTDQPQHF. CDR3 nucleotides: TGTGCTAGCAGCTTAGCGATGCGGGGGCATACGGATCAGCCCCAGCATTTT.

V is TRBV6-1 and J is TRBJ1-1; D is unclear. Per germline, CDR1 MNHNS and CDR2 SASEGT. The CDR3 is made up of 12 amino acids. The ends were cut back, 2 bases at V and 8 bases at J, with 9 bases in the middle. The CDR3 reads CASSERGREAFF. CDR3 bases: TGTGCCAGCAGTGAACGGGGTAGGGAAGCTTTCTTT.

The rearrangement joins TRBV12-5 to TRBJ2-1; TRBD2 matches at 7 bases. Germline values: CDR1 LGHNT, CDR2 FRNRAP. J was trimmed by 4 bases and V by 5 bases; bases with no gene match: 8. The CDR3 has 15 amino acids. CDR3 sequence: CASGPDGLGYNEQFF. The CDR3 DNA follows: TGTGCTAGTGGTCCGGATGGACTAGGGTACAATGAGCAGTTCTTC.

The chain combines TRBV7-2 with TRBJ1-5; TRBD1 agrees at 9 bases. V shed 5 bases and J 4 bases; nucleotides not matched to a gene: 6. The CDR3 extends over 15 amino acids. In germline, CDR1 is SGHTA, CDR2 FQGNSA. This chain's CDR3 is CASSPTTGGNQPQHF. The CDR3 DNA follows: TGTGCCAGCAGCCCCACGACAGGGGGGAATCAGCCCCAGCATTTT.

This clone has just a few counts. This chain connects TRBV6-2 or TRBV6-3 to TRBJ1-2, with D maybe TRBD1 (6 bases). This CDR3 comprises 12 residues. V was clipped by 5 bases and J by 8 bases, with 12 bases between them. Germline-derived CDR1 and CDR2 are MNHEY and SVGEGT. DNA for the CDR3: TGTGCCAGCAGTCTGGGCGACAGGGGCTACACCTTC. Translating it yields CASSLGDRGYTF.

The genes are TRBV4-1 and TRBJ2-5; 7 positions agree with TRBD2. From germline, CDR1 is MGHRA and CDR2 YSYEKL. V gave up 2 bases and J gave up 2 bases; unmatched junction bases: 5. This CDR3 region has 15 residues. In DNA form, the CDR3 reads TGCGCCAGCAGCCAAATCCCGGGAGGTCAAGAGACCCAGTACTTC. Protein sequence: CASSQIPGGQETQYF.

V is TRBV27 and J is TRBJ1-5; D gene unclear. Germline assignment: CDR1 MNHEY and CDR2 SMNVEV (reference sequence). V was trimmed by 6 bases and J by 2 bases, leaving 8 bases between them. The CDR3 runs 13 residues. The CDR3 bases are TGTGCCAGCAGGCCTCGCGGCAATCAGCCCCAGCATTTT. Its translation: CASRPRGNQPQHF.

This sequence joins TRBV28 and TRBJ2-7; 9 bases match TRBD2. The CDR3 has 16 residues. The V gene end was trimmed by 2 bases and the J gene end by 2 bases; junction bases not matched to a gene: 7. Germline CDR1 MDHEN, CDR2 SYDVKM. The CDR3 loop is CASSLAGGPPAYEQYV. DNA for the CDR3: TGTGCCAGCAGTTTAGCGGGGGGGCCGCCAGCCTACGAGCAGTACGTC.

The chain couples TRBV7-9 to TRBJ2-4; D gene ambiguous. Trimming removed 10 bases from V and 0 bases from J, with 7 bases in between. This CDR3 spans 12 amino acids. CDR1 and CDR2 from the germline V gene are SEHNR and FQNEAQ (reference sequence). The CDR3 is CAIRSAKNIQYF. The CDR3 DNA reads as TGTGCCATCCGGTCAGCCAAAAACATTCAGTACTTC.

This clone was seen just once. The J gene is TRBJ2-5, the V gene TRBV5-1; TRBD2 matches 10 bases. Germline V gene sequence: CDR1 SGHRS, CDR2 YFSETQ. The CDR3 covers 14 residues. The J segment lost 1 base and the V segment lost 6 bases, leaving 3 bases of the junction unmatched. The DNA for the CDR3 is TGCGCCAGCACCCGGACTAGCGGCCAAGAGACCCAGTACTTC. Translation gives CASTRTSGQETQYF.